The 24 T cell receptor beta chains given below trace back to one sample, sequenced in a study of cytomegalovirus exposure and HLA in healthy donors. PCR primers comprised 60 Vbeta and 13 Jbeta primers. The protocol was immunoSEQ multiplex PCR, while the TCRdb copy is restricted to in-frame clones and leaves out a portion. The sample has around 130,000 clones, roughly 71% seen once. What was sequenced was PBMCs. The receptors were sampled from a woman between 40 and 50 years old in good health and CMV-seropositive.

This clone has a single count. The gene calls are TRBV27 and TRBJ2-1, with 9 bases identical to TRBD2. V was pared by 2 bases and J by 7 bases, with 6 bases of the junction left unmatched. The CDR3 spans 15 residues. CDR1 is MNHEY and CDR2 is SMNVEV in the germline V gene (reference sequence). The CDR3 protein is CASSLTGTSKNEQFF. CDR3 nucleotide sequence: TGTGCCAGCAGTTTAACCGGGACTAGCAAGAATGAGCAGTTCTTC.

This sequence joins TRBV5-4 and TRBJ1-1, with 7 positions matching TRBD1. The CDR3 runs 15 residues. V lost 0 bases to trimming and J lost 1 base; unmatched junction nucleotides: 3. Per germline, CDR1 SGHNT and CDR2 YYREEE (reference sequence). CDR3 region: CASSLEGARNTEAFF. In DNA form, the CDR3 reads TGTGCCAGCAGCTTGGAGGGGGCTCGGAACACTGAAGCTTTCTTT.

The chain links TRBV27 to TRBJ2-2, with D possibly TRBD1 on 5 matching bases. The V and J ends lost 3 bases and 3 bases respectively, with 8 bases between them. The CDR3 is 14 residues long. Germline V gene sequence: CDR1 MNHEY, CDR2 SMNVEV (reference sequence). The CDR3 region is CASSFRAYTGELFF. In nucleotides, the CDR3 is TGTGCCAGCAGTTTCAGGGCGTACACCGGGGAGCTGTTTTTT.

The chain couples TRBV28 to TRBJ2-3; 15 bases are shared with TRBD2. The germline CDR1 and CDR2 sequences are MDHEN and SYDVKM. V lost 6 bases and J lost 5; bases outside the gene matches: 12. The CDR3 consists of 18 residues. The CDR3 DNA is TGTGCCAGCAGCACCGGACTAGCGGGAGGGCCCCGGGGAGATACGCAGTATTTT. Translation gives CASSTGLAGGPRGDTQYF. Drawing the rest from reference TRBV28 and TRBJ2-3, the complete variable domain is DVKVTQSSRYLVKRTGEKVFLECVQDMDHENMFWYRQDPGLGLRLIYFSYDVKMKEKGDIPEGYSVSREKKERFSLILESASTNQTSMYLCASSTGLAGGPRGDTQYFGPGTRLTVL.

The V gene is TRBV7-6, the J gene TRBJ1-3; possibly TRBD1 for D (6 bases). The ends were cut back, 5 bases at V and 4 bases at J, with 9 bases in the middle. This CDR3 has 13 residues. CDR1 and CDR2 (germline): SGHVS, FNYEAQ. The CDR3 DNA reads TGTGCCAGCAGCCCCGGGACAGGAAACACCATATATTTT. It codes for CASSPGTGNTIYF.

The chain recombines TRBV7-9 with TRBJ1-1, with D possibly being TRBD1 (5 bases). Per germline, CDR1 SEHNR and CDR2 FQNEAQ (reference sequence). Trimming left V 7 bases short and J 7 bases short, with 16 bases between. The CDR3 is 13 amino acids. The CDR3 DNA follows: TGTGCCAGCACCGCGTTGGGGGGAAGTGAAGCTTTCTTT. This sequence encodes CASTALGGSEAFF. Combining the CDR3 with reference TRBV7-9 and TRBJ1-1 gives the whole variable domain DTGVSQNPRHKITKRGQNVTFRCDPISEHNRLYWYRQTLGQGPEFLTYFQNEAQLEKSRLLSDRFSAERPKGSFSTLEIQRTEQGDSAMYLCASTALGGSEAFFGQGTRLTVV.

This rearrangement joins TRBV21-1 to TRBJ1-5. TRBV21-1 is classified as a pseudogene. The CDR3 runs to 15 residues. The CDR3 sequence is CASSNVRLSNQPQHF. Written as DNA, the CDR3 is TGTGCCAGCAGCAACGTTAGATTAAGCAATCAGCCCCAGCATTTT.

The chain couples TRBV30 to TRBJ2-7; TRBD1 might be the D (7 bases). V was trimmed by 0 bases and J by 2 bases, leaving 14 bases between them. Germline-derived CDR1 and CDR2 are GTSNPN and SVGIG (reference sequence). The CDR3 consists of 15 residues. CDR3 nucleotide sequence: TGTGCCTGGAGTGTGGGGACTCAGGGGGCCTACGAGCAGTACTTC. The encoded protein is CAWSVGTQGAYEQYF.

V and J are TRBV4-2 and TRBJ1-6; TRBD1 matches 8 bases. The J segment lost 7 bases and the V segment lost 0 bases, leaving 5 bases of the junction unmatched. CDR3 length: 16 amino acids. CDR1 is LGHNA and CDR2 is YNFKEQ in the germline V gene. The CDR3 protein is CASSQDRTGRNSPLHF. DNA of the CDR3: TGTGCCAGCAGCCAAGATAGGACAGGGCGAAATTCACCCCTCCACTTT.

CDR3 region: CASSGYLGDTEAFF. CDR3 in DNA: TGTGCCAGCAGCGGGTACCTCGGGGACACTGAAGCTTTCTTT. The V call is TRBV7-9, the J call TRBJ1-1, with unresolved D. CDR1 and CDR2 from the germline V gene are SEHNR and FQNEAQ (reference sequence). Trimming took 5 bases from V and 3 from J, leaving 13 bases between them. CDR3 length: 14 amino acids.

The J gene is TRBJ1-5, the V gene TRBV7-9; 9 nucleotides agree with TRBD1. J gave up 6 bases and V 5 bases, and 5 bases lay outside the gene matches. This CDR3 spans 14 amino acids. In germline, CDR1 is SEHNR, CDR2 FQNEAQ (reference sequence). CDR3 region: CASSRGQGSQPQHF. The CDR3 nucleotides read TGTGCCAGCAGCCGGGGACAGGGAAGTCAGCCCCAGCATTTT.

J is TRBJ2-5 and V is TRBV30; TRBD1 matches 10 bases. V was clipped by 5 bases and J by 6 bases; unmatched bases: 6. CDR3 length: 13 amino acids. Germline CDR1 GTSNPN, CDR2 SVGIG (reference sequence). The CDR3 loop reads CAWAPGQGQTQYF. For the CDR3, the DNA is TGTGCCTGGGCTCCGGGACAGGGGCAGACCCAGTACTTC.

The chain carries TRBV7-6 and TRBJ2-1; 8 positions agree with TRBD1. Losses at the gene ends were 5 bases for V and 0 bases for J; bases not matched to a gene: 6. The germline V gene has CDR1 SGHVS and CDR2 FNYEAQ. The length of the CDR3 is 16 residues. CDR3: CASSPRTGSSYNEQFF. The CDR3 DNA follows: TGTGCCAGCAGCCCGCGGACAGGGAGCTCCTACAATGAGCAGTTCTTC.

V gene TRBV12-5 combines with J gene TRBJ1-1; 7 nucleotides align to TRBD1. Germline V gene sequence: CDR1 LGHNT, CDR2 FRNRAP. The CDR3 sequence is 14 residues long. V was clipped by 9 bases and J by 1 base; unmatched bases: 8. The CDR3 nucleotides read TGTGCTAGCGCGCCAGGGGGAGCGAACACTGAAGCTTTCTTT. Translating it yields CASAPGGANTEAFF.

The chain is built from TRBV7-2 and TRBJ2-3, with 9 bases lining up with TRBD2. Unmatched junction bases numbered 12, after V lost 1 base and J lost 4 bases. The CDR3 length is 18 residues. CDR1 and CDR2 (germline): SGHTA, FQGNSA. The chain's CDR3 is CASSLGGLANSRPDTQYF. The CDR3 nucleotides are TGTGCCAGCAGCTTAGGGGGACTAGCCAATAGTCGGCCAGATACGCAGTATTTT. The variable domain in full, with the rest retrieved from reference TRBV7-2 and TRBJ2-3, is GAGVSQSPSNKVTEKGKDVELRCDPISGHTALYWYRQSLGQGLEFLIYFQGNSAPDKSGLPSDRFSAERTGGSVSTLTIQRTQQEDSAVYLCASSLGGLANSRPDTQYFGPGTRLTVL.

This chain uses TRBV28 with TRBJ1-5, with D hard to call. The V end lost 7 bases, the J end lost 6 bases, and 19 bases lay between the germline ends. The germline gives CDR1 MDHEN, CDR2 SYDVKM. This CDR3 has 15 amino acids. This CDR3 reads CASTLDWAGSQPQHF. For the CDR3, the DNA is TGTGCCAGCACCCTGGACTGGGCGGGCTCTCAGCCCCAGCATTTT.

The chain employs TRBV2 and TRBJ2-3, with 7 bases fitting TRBD2. Germline V gene data show CDR1 as SNHLY and CDR2 as FYNNEI. V lost 3 bases, J lost 3 bases, and 12 bases stayed unmatched. The CDR3 length is 17 residues. The DNA of the CDR3 is TGTGCCAGCAGTGAGGAGGCCGTGCCTAGCGGTACAGATACGCAGTATTTT. Residues: CASSEEAVPSGTDTQYF.

J is TRBJ2-2 and V is TRBV13; no reliable D call. The CDR3 consists of 13 residues. Germline CDR1 PRHDT, CDR2 FYEKMQ (reference sequence). V lost 4 bases to trimming and J lost 6 bases, with 9 bases between them. The CDR3 region has the DNA TGTGCCAGCAGCTCTCGTCTCGCCGGGGAGCTGTTTTTT. Translating it yields CASSSRLAGELFF.

This clone was detected only a few times. The V and J genes are TRBV28 and TRBJ2-7; 9 bases align to TRBD1. Germline V gives CDR1 MDHEN, CDR2 SYDVKM. V shed 4 bases, J shed 2 bases, and the junction held 6 bases outside the gene matches. The CDR3 is 15 amino acids. CDR3 coding DNA: TGTGCCAGCAGTTCCGTGACAGGGGGGGCCTACGAGCAGTACTTC. Its protein product is CASSSVTGGAYEQYF.

J is TRBJ2-5 and V is TRBV7-9, with D unclear. The CDR3 has 16 residues. CDR1 is SEHNR, CDR2 FQNEAQ, per germline (reference sequence). The V gene lost 5 bases and the J gene lost 3 bases, with 19 bases spanning the gap. The CDR3 sequence is CASSLPDGYREETQYF. The CDR3 coding sequence is TGTGCCAGCAGCCTTCCCGACGGTTACAGAGAAGAGACCCAGTACTTC.

The chain combines TRBV6-5 with TRBJ2-7; TRBD1 matches at 7 bases. The germline CDR1 and CDR2 sequences are MNHEY and SVGAGI. V was clipped by 4 bases and J by 1 base; unmatched bases: 1. CDR3 length: 13 residues. The CDR3 loop reads CASSWGQSYEQYF. For the CDR3, the DNA is TGTGCCAGCAGTTGGGGACAGTCCTACGAGCAGTACTTC.

The chain combines TRBV2 with TRBJ2-2; D perhaps matches TRBD1 (7 bases). The CDR3 contains 16 residues. The germline CDR1 and CDR2 sequences are SNHLY and FYNNEI. Trimming took 8 bases from V and 1 from J, leaving 17 bases between them. CDR3 residues: CASLPGGQMNTGELFF. CDR3 in DNA: TGTGCCAGCCTACCAGGGGGGCAGATGAACACCGGGGAGCTGTTTTTT.

The V and J genes are TRBV7-9 and TRBJ2-5; a weak D match, TRBD2 (5 bases). The CDR3 has 14 residues. V was clipped by 2 bases and J by 3 bases, with 10 bases between them. CDR1 SEHNR and CDR2 FQNEAQ come from the germline V gene (reference sequence). Here the CDR3 reads CASSLLMGEETQYF. CDR3 nucleotides: TGTGCCAGCAGCTTATTAATGGGAGAAGAGACCCAGTACTTC.

V is TRBV4-1 and J is TRBJ2-3; D gene ambiguous. Germline CDR1 and CDR2: MGHRA and YSYEKL. This CDR3 contains 15 residues. V was pared by 4 bases and J by 2 bases, with 13 bases between. Here the CDR3 reads CASSPLAGITDTQYF. The CDR3, as DNA: TGCGCCAGCAGCCCTCTGGCAGGTATCACAGATACGCAGTATTTT.